A selection of T cell receptor beta chains follows, all from one sample in a study of T-cell reconstitution after alpha-beta-depleted transplantation in children. TCRdb processed the PCR reads anew with MiXCR; each CDR3 protein has one entry. The table shows 200,000 to 300,000 distinct CDR3 sequences, with 12% occurring only once. Sequencing was performed on PBMCs from the stem cell graft donor, taken from the stem cell graft. The receptors stem from a human donor who donated a stem cell graft to a child with acute lymphoblastic leukemia. Each CDR3 is given with its conserved first and last residue.

j_call: TRBJ2-1; v_call: TRBV5-1; cdr3_aa: CASSFYPGTYNEQFF
j_call: TRBJ2-7; v_call: TRBV10-3; cdr3_aa: CAISGRQGYEQYF
j_call: TRBJ2-1; v_call: TRBV9; cdr3_aa: CASSVGQTNEQFF
j_call: TRBJ2-7; v_call: TRBV9; cdr3_aa: CASSLQGGGGPYEQYF
j_call: TRBJ1-1; v_call: TRBV5-5; cdr3_aa: CASRLGGSANTEAFF
j_call: TRBJ2-7; v_call: TRBV6-5; cdr3_aa: CASSYDGRRPYEQYF
j_call: TRBJ2-5; v_call: TRBV4-1; cdr3_aa: CASSQDPTGGETQYF
j_call: TRBJ2-3; v_call: TRBV10-3; cdr3_aa: CAISSSQGDTQYF
j_call: TRBJ1-2; v_call: TRBV7-2; cdr3_aa: CASSQVRGVGANYGYTF
j_call: TRBJ1-1; v_call: TRBV5-6; cdr3_aa: CASSLDAWNTEAFF
j_call: TRBJ2-3; v_call: TRBV5-1; cdr3_aa: CASSFRQSADTQYF
j_call: TRBJ2-3; v_call: TRBV29-1; cdr3_aa: CSVPSGGSREGTQYF
j_call: TRBJ1-5; v_call: TRBV27; cdr3_aa: CASSPGQVTNSNQPQHF
j_call: TRBJ1-2; v_call: TRBV12-3/TRBV12-4; cdr3_aa: CASSLIPAGGAGGYTF
j_call: TRBJ2-5; v_call: TRBV28; cdr3_aa: CASGTVWETQYF
j_call: TRBJ1-5; v_call: TRBV15; cdr3_aa: CATSRVPRSNQPQHF
j_call: TRBJ2-1; v_call: TRBV5-1; cdr3_aa: CASSLAGNNEQFF
j_call: TRBJ2-7; v_call: TRBV5-1; cdr3_aa: CASSSIRDSQYEQYF
j_call: TRBJ1-6; v_call: TRBV3-1; cdr3_aa: CASSQDTQSSYNSPLHF
j_call: TRBJ1-1; v_call: TRBV5-1; cdr3_aa: CASSLFQNTEAFF
j_call: TRBJ2-5; v_call: TRBV7-2; cdr3_aa: CASSLPVVRVGETQYF
j_call: TRBJ2-4; v_call: TRBV5-1; cdr3_aa: CASSLTGKYENIQYF
j_call: TRBJ1-5; v_call: TRBV4-2; cdr3_aa: CASSQEYSNQPQHF
j_call: TRBJ2-7; v_call: TRBV11-2; cdr3_aa: CASSGRDGPYEQYF
j_call: TRBJ2-1; v_call: TRBV15; cdr3_aa: CATSRDRLADPSGNEQFF
j_call: TRBJ2-1; v_call: TRBV13; cdr3_aa: CASSLTHSQGDEQFF
j_call: TRBJ2-6; v_call: TRBV5-1; cdr3_aa: CASSLPGANVLTF
j_call: TRBJ1-5; v_call: TRBV6-5; cdr3_aa: CASSYSDSSGQPQHF
j_call: TRBJ1-2; v_call: TRBV3-1; cdr3_aa: CASSHRVNYGYTF
j_call: TRBJ2-7; v_call: TRBV7-8; cdr3_aa: CASSLEESYEQYF
j_call: TRBJ2-7; v_call: TRBV9; cdr3_aa: CASSARPSYEQYF
j_call: TRBJ2-7; v_call: TRBV20-1; cdr3_aa: CSGWGQTYEQYF
j_call: TRBJ2-5; v_call: TRBV6-1; cdr3_aa: CASLRQETQYF
j_call: TRBJ2-7; v_call: TRBV7-8; cdr3_aa: CASSSLGGEYEQYF
j_call: TRBJ2-6; v_call: TRBV5-6; cdr3_aa: CASSLQGIANVLTF
j_call: TRBJ1-4; v_call: TRBV7-2; cdr3_aa: CASSRRANEKLFF
j_call: TRBJ2-7; v_call: TRBV28; cdr3_aa: CASSFRREGEQYF
j_call: TRBJ2-7; v_call: TRBV4-3; cdr3_aa: CASSQDFQAYREQYF
j_call: TRBJ2-5; v_call: TRBV6-1; cdr3_aa: CASGAQTGQETQYF
j_call: TRBJ1-5; v_call: TRBV20-1; cdr3_aa: CSARKNSKYQPQHF
j_call: TRBJ2-2; v_call: TRBV27; cdr3_aa: CASSLYSSGELFF
j_call: TRBJ1-4; v_call: TRBV5-6; cdr3_aa: CASSPGFGRNEKLFF
j_call: TRBJ1-5; v_call: TRBV3-1; cdr3_aa: CASSQVLGGDQPQHF
j_call: TRBJ2-3; v_call: TRBV29-1; cdr3_aa: CSVGGFNTQYF
j_call: TRBJ2-7; v_call: TRBV4-2; cdr3_aa: CASSRSGGYSYEQYF
j_call: TRBJ2-7; v_call: TRBV6-1; cdr3_aa: CASSPVGVSSYEQYF
j_call: TRBJ1-3; v_call: TRBV4-3; cdr3_aa: CASSQDSQDLSGNTIYF
j_call: TRBJ2-5; v_call: TRBV12-3/TRBV12-4; cdr3_aa: CASSFLTSQETQYF
j_call: TRBJ2-3; v_call: TRBV12-3/TRBV12-4; cdr3_aa: CASILTLGAATDTQYF
j_call: TRBJ2-7; v_call: TRBV5-1; cdr3_aa: CASSLVPGTYEQYF
j_call: TRBJ2-3; v_call: TRBV7-6; cdr3_aa: CASSSGRSTQYF